This T cell receptor (beta chain) emerged from a study of shared clonotypes between healthy human individuals. For the study at large: Sampling drew on donors who were two women and three men aged 18 to 49. Used for every donor were three CD4 naive, three CD4 memory, two CD8 naive and one CD8 memory plate.

In regard to this clone: Its cognate antigen is unknown.

CDR1 LGHNA and CDR2 YNFKEQ come from the germline V gene. V was pared by 0 bases and J by 5 bases, with 4 bases of the junction left unmatched. The CDR3 is 14 residues long. Study-wide points: Incomplete sequencing of sorted subsets was indicated by rarefaction despite large depth.

Per the original methods: Sequence data from immunoSEQ were junction-only and lacked quality scores; consequently, filtering differed. The repertoire was sequenced with immunoSEQ multiplex PCR; TCRdb's copy has only in-frame clones and lacks some. V, J and clone size reflect that table, while D and trimming were determined from the DNA. This sample has some 630,000 clones; approximately 75% occur once, and the top ten carry approximately 1.8%. The V gene is TRBV4-2, the J gene TRBJ2-7; 7 nucleotides line up with TRBD2. The clonotype was recovered from a woman aged 25 to 45 in good health. Sequencing was performed on memory CD4+ T cells sorted from blood. Regarding subset: CD45RA-negative fraction. The DNA for the CDR3 is TGTGCCAGCAGCCAAGAAGGCGGGAGAGACGAGCAGTACTTC. It encodes CASSQEGGRDEQYF.